The present TCR beta chain was sequenced within a study of T cell responses to AZD1222 COVID-19 vaccine (dated by TCRdb to the early 2020s). Broadly, across the study: AZD1222 recipients given second doses at about 4 weeks or at about 12 weeks were pooled, since spike-specific TCR depth and breadth were not found to differ between the two schedules. TCR sequencing covered 233 trial participants: 207 given two doses of AZD1222 and 26 given two doses of MenACWY control vaccine. Trial participants were enrolled into age subgroups of 18-55, 56-69 and 70-plus years, which contained approximately 150, 28 and 58 TCR-sequenced participants, respectively.

The CDR3 regions of human TCRbeta chains were analyzed by immunosequencing. Per the original workflow: TCRs in the repertoires were compared against a reference library of SARS-CoV-2-specific TCRs that had been generated with the MIRA antigen-specificity platform. Breadth meant the fraction of unique TCRs that were SARS-CoV-2-associated, whereas depth meant the fraction of total T cells that were SARS-CoV-2-associated. Using the MIRA data, each spike-specific TCR was mapped to the spike region that the TCR reacts to and placed in a CD4 or CD8 class. Log10-transformed breadth and depth values were compared by one-way ANOVA with Sidak's multiple comparisons tests. Held by TCRdb, this immuneACCESS table contains in-frame sequences only and omits some clones. Under half of the omission traces to an unresolved V gene where checked; the cause of the rest is unknown. Clone size and the V and J calls come from that table; the DNA yielded D and trimming. This sample comprises roughly 110,000 clones, 87% of them detected only once. Around 4.5% of the sample belongs to the ten largest clones.

Results and caveats for the whole study, not just this receptor: Participants were mostly white British and included more females than males, and it was suggested by the authors that clonal diversity may have been underestimated. Because no day 14 peak-response samples were available, repertoires were characterized only after the peak T cell response. After two AZD1222 doses, spike-specific TCR breadth and depth were significantly higher than at day 0 and than in MenACWY recipients. In the small 56-69-year group, the increase in depth fell short of significance, most likely because of low power. Conclusions about previously exposed vaccinees are limited because only six or seven AZD1222 recipients were SARS-CoV-2 seropositive at baseline. CD4 TCRs associated with the vaccine covered the entire spike protein, and the dominant responses were in regions 160-218 and 743-854. Epitopes outside the regions mutated in the B.1.351 and B.1.1.7 variants were reportedly recognized by nearly half of the unique spike-specific TCRs.

Sample time point, as interpreted from the label and publication: baseline before first vaccination. Samples from vaccinated people were obtained from the UK trials COV001 and COV002, which included a single-blind randomized controlled phase 2/3 trial of AZD1222 (ChAdOx1 nCoV-19) in healthy adults. For TCRbeta chain sequencing, PBMC samples were collected from trial participants at day 0 and at day 28 after the second dose. From the cysteine up to the phenylalanine, the CDR3 has a length of 14 residues. Left in the record is the CDR3 DNA by itself, 42 bases read in frame from the first base. Trimming removed 5 bases from V and 9 bases from J; the gene matches leave 7 bases unexplained. CDR1 and CDR2, per the germline V gene, are SGHTA and FQGNSA. A word on this clone: This receptor's antigen is unknown. The record has no base qualities; no much larger clone is one base away.

The clonotype originates from an adult in good health. This sample comprised peripheral blood, obtained on day 0 of AZD1222 vaccination. This receptor chain uses TRBV7-2 and TRBJ2-7, with 13 bases matching TRBD2. The nucleotide sequence reads TGTGCCAGCAGCCCGTGGACTAGCGGGAGTGGGCAGTACTTC. This is translated as CASSPWTSGSGQYF.